This T cell receptor beta chain comes out of a study of identical twins. Each CDR3 protein is one row after TCRdb ran MiXCR on the 5' RACE reads. This repertoire shows fewer than 500,000 distinct CDR3 sequences, 20% to 25% found once; its top ten account for over 2.5%. This CDR3 contains 15 residues. The J segment lost 6 bases and the V segment lost 1 base, leaving 3 bases of the junction unmatched. Germline lookup yields CDR1 SEHNR and CDR2 FQNEAQ (reference sequence). The sample also formed part of further work on T cells expressing NK-cell markers.

This chain connects TRBV7-9 to TRBJ1-6; 7 nucleotides align to TRBD1. Sequencing was done on a sample of CD4+ T cells sorted from blood. The TCR originated in a woman under 30 in good health. The CDR3 region is CASSLGTGSNSPLHF. The DNA of the CDR3 is TGTGCCAGCAGCTTAGGGACAGGATCTAATTCACCCCTCCACTTT.